The clone carrying this T cell receptor beta chain showed up many times. These data come from a study of T-cell reconstitution after alpha-beta-depleted transplantation in children. CDR3 size: 15 residues. Germline loops: CDR1 SQVTM, CDR2 ANQGSEA. V gave up 7 bases and J gave up 3 bases; unmatched junction bases: 12. Preparation of the TCRbeta library was carried out with unique molecular identifiers. TCRdb re-derived calls from the PCR reads in MiXCR, one entry per CDR3 protein. Of about 610,000 distinct CDR3 sequences listed, 10% to 13% are singletons. The sequences come from PBMCs from the stem cell graft donor, collected from the stem cell graft. The rearrangement uses TRBV29-1 and TRBJ2-1; TRBD2 matches at 7 bases. The source is a human donor who donated a stem cell graft to a child with acute myeloid leukemia. CDR3 in DNA: TGCAGCGCCGAGGGTGTAGCGGGCCTCTACAATGAGCAGTTCTTC. Translating gives CSAEGVAGLYNEQFF.